The present T cell receptor (beta chain) was sequenced within a study of cytomegalovirus exposure and HLA in healthy donors. Findings and caveats of the study: Roughly uniform sequencing depth across donors was assumed, possibly incorrectly.

Trimming took off 6 bases at V and 7 bases at J, with 13 bases between the two ends. The CDR3 sequence is 14 residues long. The germline V gene encodes CDR1 MNHEY and CDR2 SMNVEV (reference sequence). Researchers ran the PCR with 60 Vbeta and 13 Jbeta primers. Original analysis: An analysis that came later counted 77 million or so unique TCR beta chains, approximately 9.9 million shared. Measured with immunoSEQ multiplex PCR; TCRdb has only the in-frame clones, and not every one. Clone size and V and J calls were adopted from that table, with D and trimming inferred from the DNA. Its clone listing holds approximately 110,000 clones. Concerning this clone: What it binds is unknown.

Healthy donors of bone marrow made up the group. The sequence came from a man aged 18 to 29 in good health and CMV-seronegative. Sequencing was carried out using PBMCs. This chain connects TRBV27 to TRBJ1-6; D possibly corresponds to TRBD1 (6 bases). CDR3 in DNA: TGTGCCAGCAGATATGGGACACAGAATTCACCCCTCCACTTT. It yields the protein CASRYGTQNSPLHF.